This entry is about one T cell receptor beta chain. Antigen: not known. Libraries were prepared by immunoSEQ multiplex PCR; TCRdb keeps only in-frame clonotypes and omits some of them. The sample has tens of thousands of clones, about 88% seen once. Germline V gene lookup returns CDR1 SGHDT and CDR2 YYEEEE. The V gene end was trimmed by 1 base and the J gene end by 3 bases; junction bases not matched to a gene: 3. CDR3 length equals 14 residues. The data derive from a study of identifying expanded T cells in peripheral blood. Findings and caveats of the study: Differentially abundant clones: roughly 1.2 between replicates, 16.4 at around 14 days, approximately 19 at four.

V gene TRBV5-6 combines with J gene TRBJ1-1, with 7 bases matching TRBD1. The sample consisted of blood. This receptor was obtained from a person aged 18-70 years in good health. DNA of the CDR3: TGTGCCAGCAGCTTGACAGGGGAATACACTGAAGCTTTCTTT. Its translation is CASSLTGEYTEAFF.